This T cell receptor beta chain was observed in a study of beta chain features in type 1 diabetes (dated 2018 in TCRdb). For the wider study: Patients and healthy donors did not differ in mean age, gender distribution, total cell number or subset yield. A total of roughly 99,000,000 sorted cells were examined across all samples, and the number of cells per subset was strongly correlated with RNA yield. The study compared the TCRB repertoires of sorted circulating CD4+ T cell subsets in recently diagnosed type 1 diabetes patients with those in matched healthy donors. Whereas all 30 or so donors provided naive and central memory subsets, regulatory and stem cell-like memory subsets were isolated from just 8 patients and roughly eight healthy donors. Broad study findings and their caveats: Naive, central memory and regulatory TCRB repertoires appeared to be more similar among patients than among healthy donors. Sequencing cDNA rather than genomic DNA could over-represent highly expressing activated cells, although activation and CD3 levels did not differ between groups. Patients with type 1 diabetes made fewer insertions and deleted more nucleotides at VDJ recombination sites, implying thymic rearrangement abnormalities. Because small numbers of individuals were included in the HLA sub-analyses, any influence of HLA type on TCRB rearrangement was left unresolved. Shorter templates might be favored by PCR, yet because patient and control samples were amplified and corrected together, any such skew would affect both groups equally. In all four CD4+ subsets, TCRB CDR3 length was moderately but significantly shorter in type 1 diabetes patients.

Each donor gave one peripheral blood draw, averaging approximately 0.11 L, which was collected into heparinised tubes. A BD FACSAria II and a panel including CD45RO, CCR7, CD25, CD127, CD95 and CD27 were used to sort naive, central memory, regulatory and stem cell-like memory CD4+ T cells. All sorted populations exceeded 95% purity. PBMCs were isolated right away by Lymphoprep density gradient centrifugation and were stained directly, without culture. So that batch effects would be minimized, each experiment stained and sorted samples in pairs, pairing one healthy donor with one patient. This clone was picked up a small number of times. What antigen it recognizes has not been identified. No base-level quality is on record; no much larger clone is a single base apart. Taken from cysteine to phenylalanine, the CDR3 has 12 residues. Only the CDR3 DNA is retained, 36 bases long and in frame from the first base. The germline V gene encodes CDR1 SGHAT and CDR2 FQNNGV. The germline ends are 8 bases apart after V is trimmed by 2 bases and J by 9 bases.

The entire isolated RNA was reverse transcribed using the High Capacity cDNA Reverse Transcription Kit, and thus expressed TCRB transcripts were sequenced. Deep immunoSEQ sequencing was applied to naive, central memory and regulatory T cell samples, giving an average of roughly 3.5 million total reads per sample. Sorted cells were lysed in RLT buffer and RNA was extracted with DNase-treated RNeasy Micro or Mini kits, depending on cell number. Each cell subset was processed on its own to prevent cross-contamination, while patient and healthy donor samples were processed together. The immunoSEQ multiplex PCR was used to amplify TCRB sequences from cDNA, generating 87-bp fragments that spanned the CDR3 region. Amplicons were sequenced on the Illumina HiSeq platform. As for the authors' bioinformatics: Synthetic template baselines were used to correct PCR bias computationally, reads within Hamming distance 2 were collapsed together, and singletons that could not be merged were discarded. By aligning reads against IMGT, V, D and J genes, CDR3 length, and insertions or deletions at six rearrangement sites were assigned. Within each subset, clonotype counts were normalized to sorted cell number, after which true diversity and Gini coefficients were computed with the tcR R package. The overlap coefficient, calculated on TCRB nucleotide sequences, was used to quantify repertoire sharing. As a proxy for the pre-selection repertoire, out-of-frame TCRB sequences from naive cells were analyzed. TCRdb limited this immuneACCESS table to in-frame rearrangements with V and J called. A share of clones is missing; checked studies link under half to unresolved V genes, and the rest is unexplained. V and J calls and clone size are as listed in that table; D and trimming were resolved from the DNA. The sample table records hundreds of thousands of clones; about a sixth of these occur just once. Around 0.02% of the sample is held by the ten biggest clonotypes.

The clonotype comes from a woman between 18 and 30 years old in good health. The rearranged chain carries TRBV11-2 and TRBJ2-1, with the D gene call left open. Input material: naive CD4+ T cells from blood. The meaning of the sample's cell subset or site label: true naive CD4+ T cells. The nucleotide sequence is given as TGTGCCAGCAGCTTATCGATCGGTGAGCAGTTCTTC. It is translated as CASSLSIGEQFF.